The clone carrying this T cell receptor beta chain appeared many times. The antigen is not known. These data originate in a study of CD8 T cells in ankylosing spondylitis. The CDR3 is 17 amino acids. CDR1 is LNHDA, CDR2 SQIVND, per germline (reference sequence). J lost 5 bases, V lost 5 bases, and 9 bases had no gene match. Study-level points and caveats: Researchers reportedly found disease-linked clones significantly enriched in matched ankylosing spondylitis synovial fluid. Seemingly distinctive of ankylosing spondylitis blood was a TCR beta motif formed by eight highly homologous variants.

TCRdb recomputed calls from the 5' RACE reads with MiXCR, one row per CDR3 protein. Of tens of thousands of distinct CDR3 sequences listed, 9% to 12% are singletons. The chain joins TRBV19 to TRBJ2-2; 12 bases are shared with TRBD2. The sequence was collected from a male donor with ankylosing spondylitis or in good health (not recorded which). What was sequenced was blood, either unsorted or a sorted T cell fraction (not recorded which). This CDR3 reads CASSSGLAGLGTGELFF. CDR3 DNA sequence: TGTGCCAGTAGTTCCGGACTAGCGGGATTGGGAACCGGGGAGCTGTTTTTT. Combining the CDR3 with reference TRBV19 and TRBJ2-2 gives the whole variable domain DGGITQSPKYLFRKEGQNVTLSCEQNLNHDAMYWYRQDPGQGLRLIYYSQIVNDFQKGDIAEGYSVSREKKESFPLTVTSAQKNPTAFYLCASSSGLAGLGTGELFFGEGSRLTVL.